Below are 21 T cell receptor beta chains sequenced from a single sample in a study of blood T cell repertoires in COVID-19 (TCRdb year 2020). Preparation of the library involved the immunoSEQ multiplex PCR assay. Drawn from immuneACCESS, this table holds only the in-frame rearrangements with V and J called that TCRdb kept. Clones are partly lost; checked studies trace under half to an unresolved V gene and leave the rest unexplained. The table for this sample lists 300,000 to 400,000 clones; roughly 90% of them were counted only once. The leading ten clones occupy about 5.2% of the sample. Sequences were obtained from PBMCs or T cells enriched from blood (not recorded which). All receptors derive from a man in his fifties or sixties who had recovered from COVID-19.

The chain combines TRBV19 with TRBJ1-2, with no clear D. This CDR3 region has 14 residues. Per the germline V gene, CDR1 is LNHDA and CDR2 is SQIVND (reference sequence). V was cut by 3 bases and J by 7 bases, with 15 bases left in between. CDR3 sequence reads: CASSIDIRHLGYTF. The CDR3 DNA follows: TGTGCCAGTAGTATTGACATCCGGCACCTTGGCTACACCTTC.

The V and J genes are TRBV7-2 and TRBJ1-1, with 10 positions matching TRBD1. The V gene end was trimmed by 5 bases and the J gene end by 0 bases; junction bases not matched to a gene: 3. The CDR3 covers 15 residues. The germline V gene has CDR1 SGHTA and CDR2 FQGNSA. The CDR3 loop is CASSGGQGMNTEAFF. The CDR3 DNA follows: TGTGCCAGCAGCGGGGGACAGGGGATGAACACTGAAGCTTTCTTT.

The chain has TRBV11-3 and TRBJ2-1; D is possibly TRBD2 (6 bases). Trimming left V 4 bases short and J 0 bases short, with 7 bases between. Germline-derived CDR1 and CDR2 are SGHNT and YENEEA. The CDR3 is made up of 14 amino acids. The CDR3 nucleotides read TGTGCCAGCAGCTGGGACTCCTCCTACAATGAGCAGTTCTTC. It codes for CASSWDSSYNEQFF.

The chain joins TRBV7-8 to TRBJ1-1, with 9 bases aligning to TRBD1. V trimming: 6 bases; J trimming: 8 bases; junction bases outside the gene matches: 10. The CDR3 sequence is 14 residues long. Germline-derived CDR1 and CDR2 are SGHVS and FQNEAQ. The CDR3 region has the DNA TGTGCCAGCAGTCTAGTGGGACAGGGAGCCGAAGCTTTCTTT. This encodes CASSLVGQGAEAFF.

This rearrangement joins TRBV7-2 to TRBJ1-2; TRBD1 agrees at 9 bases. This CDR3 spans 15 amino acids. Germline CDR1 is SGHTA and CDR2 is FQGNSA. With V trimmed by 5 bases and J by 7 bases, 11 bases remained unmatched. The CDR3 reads CASSLDSGQGFGYTF. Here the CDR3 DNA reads TGTGCCAGCAGCCTAGACTCCGGACAGGGGTTTGGCTACACCTTC.

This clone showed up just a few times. The CDR3 here is CASSPGTSGYEQYF. CDR3 DNA sequence: TGTGCCAGCAGTCCAGGGACTAGCGGCTACGAGCAGTACTTC. The rearrangement joins TRBV27 to TRBJ2-7; 11 nucleotides match TRBD2. Germline assignment: CDR1 MNHEY and CDR2 SMNVEV (reference sequence). The CDR3 runs to 14 residues. V was pared by 5 bases and J by 3 bases, with 3 bases of the junction left unmatched.

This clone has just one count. The CDR3 sequence: CASSVGGTTRNEQFF. The CDR3, as DNA: TGTGCCAGCAGCGTAGGTGGGACTACCCGTAATGAGCAGTTCTTC. The chain has TRBV9 and TRBJ2-1; TRBD2 agrees at 7 bases. Germline CDR1 and CDR2: SGDLS and YYNGEE. This CDR3 contains 15 residues. The J segment lost 7 bases and the V segment lost 0 bases, leaving 7 bases of the junction unmatched.

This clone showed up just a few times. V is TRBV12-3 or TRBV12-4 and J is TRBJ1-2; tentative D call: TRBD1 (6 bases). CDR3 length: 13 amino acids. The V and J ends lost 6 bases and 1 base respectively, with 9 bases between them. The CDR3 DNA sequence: TGTGCCAGCAGAGCGGACAGTAACTATGGCTACACCTTC. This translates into CASRADSNYGYTF.

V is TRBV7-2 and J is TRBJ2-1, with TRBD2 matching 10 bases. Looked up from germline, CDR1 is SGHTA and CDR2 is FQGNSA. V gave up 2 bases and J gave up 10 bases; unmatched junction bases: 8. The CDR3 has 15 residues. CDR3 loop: CASSLSGLASEEQFF. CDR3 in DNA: TGTGCCAGCAGCTTATCGGGACTAGCGTCCGAAGAGCAGTTCTTC.

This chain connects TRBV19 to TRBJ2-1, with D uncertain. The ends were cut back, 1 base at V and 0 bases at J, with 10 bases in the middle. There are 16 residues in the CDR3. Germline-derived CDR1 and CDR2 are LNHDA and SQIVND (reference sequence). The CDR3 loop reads CASSIGSPSSYNEQFF. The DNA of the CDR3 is TGTGCCAGTAGTATAGGGTCACCGAGCTCCTACAATGAGCAGTTCTTC.

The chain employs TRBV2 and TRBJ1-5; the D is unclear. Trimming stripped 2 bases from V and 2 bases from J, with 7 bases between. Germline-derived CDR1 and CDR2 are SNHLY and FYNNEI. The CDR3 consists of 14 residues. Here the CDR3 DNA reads TGTGCCAGCAGTGAAAACGGTGGCAATCAGCCCCAGCATTTT. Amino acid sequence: CASSENGGNQPQHF.

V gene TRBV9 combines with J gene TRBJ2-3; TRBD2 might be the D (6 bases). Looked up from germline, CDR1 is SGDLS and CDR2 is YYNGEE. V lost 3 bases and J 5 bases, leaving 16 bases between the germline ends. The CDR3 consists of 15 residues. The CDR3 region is CASSAGRSAGDTQYF. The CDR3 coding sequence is TGTGCCAGCAGCGCTGGGAGGTCAGCGGGAGATACGCAGTATTTT.

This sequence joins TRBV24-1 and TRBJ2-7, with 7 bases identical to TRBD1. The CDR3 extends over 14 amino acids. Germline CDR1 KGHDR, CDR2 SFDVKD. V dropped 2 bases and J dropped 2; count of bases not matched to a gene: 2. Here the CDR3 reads CATSDSTGPYEQYF. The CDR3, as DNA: TGTGCCACCAGTGATTCGACAGGGCCCTACGAGCAGTACTTC.

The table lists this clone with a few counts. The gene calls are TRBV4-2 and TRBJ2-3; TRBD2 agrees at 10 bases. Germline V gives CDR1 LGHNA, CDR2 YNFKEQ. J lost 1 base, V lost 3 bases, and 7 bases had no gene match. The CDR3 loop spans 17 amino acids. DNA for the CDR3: TGTGCCAGCAGCCAGATTCGGGGGACTAGCGGCACAGATACGCAGTATTTT. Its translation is CASSQIRGTSGTDTQYF.

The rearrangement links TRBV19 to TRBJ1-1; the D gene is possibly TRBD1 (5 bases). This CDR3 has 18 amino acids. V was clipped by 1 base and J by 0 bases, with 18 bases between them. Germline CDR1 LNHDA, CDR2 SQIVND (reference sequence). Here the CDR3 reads CASSIGGIGTTLNTEAFF. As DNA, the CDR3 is TGTGCCAGTAGTATAGGGGGGATTGGGACTACCCTGAACACTGAAGCTTTCTTT.

CDR3 in DNA: TGTGCCAGCAAGGGACTAGCGGACCACGTGGTGTTCTTC. Protein sequence: CASKGLADHVVFF. The chain employs TRBV25-1 and TRBJ2-1; TRBD2 matches at 11 bases. Trimming at V came to 7 bases and at J to 15 bases, leaving 11 bases not matched to a gene. Germline values: CDR1 MGHDK, CDR2 SYGVNS. The CDR3 is 13 amino acids.

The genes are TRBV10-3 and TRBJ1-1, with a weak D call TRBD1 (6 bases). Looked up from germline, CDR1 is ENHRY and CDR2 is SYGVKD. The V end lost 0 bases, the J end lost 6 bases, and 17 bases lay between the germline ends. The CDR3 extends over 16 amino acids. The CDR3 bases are TGTGCCATCAGTGAGTCCGGGGGGCTGGGAGGTTCTGAAGCTTTCTTT. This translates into CAISESGGLGGSEAFF.

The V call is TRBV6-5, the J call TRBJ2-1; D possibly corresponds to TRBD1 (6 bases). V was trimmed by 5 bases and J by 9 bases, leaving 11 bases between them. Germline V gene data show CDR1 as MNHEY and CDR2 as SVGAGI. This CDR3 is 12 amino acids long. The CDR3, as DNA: TGTGCCAGCAGTCTAACAGGGTTTGAGCAGTTCTTC. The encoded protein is CASSLTGFEQFF.

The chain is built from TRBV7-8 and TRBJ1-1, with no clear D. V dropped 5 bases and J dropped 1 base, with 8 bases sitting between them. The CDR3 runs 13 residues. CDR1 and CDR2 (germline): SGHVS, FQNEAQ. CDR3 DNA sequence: TGTGCCAGCAGCCTTACACCGAACACTGAAGCTTTCTTT. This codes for CASSLTPNTEAFF.

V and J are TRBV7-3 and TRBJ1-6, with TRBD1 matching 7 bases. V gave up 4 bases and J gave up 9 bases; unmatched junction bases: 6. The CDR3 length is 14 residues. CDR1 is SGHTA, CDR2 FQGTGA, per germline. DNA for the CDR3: TGTGCCAGCAGCTCGGGACAGCGTGGTTCACCCCTCCACTTT. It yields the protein CASSSGQRGSPLHF. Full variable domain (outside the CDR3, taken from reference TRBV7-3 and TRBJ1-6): GAGVSQTPSNKVTEKGKYVELRCDPISGHTALYWYRQSLGQGPEFLIYFQGTGAADDSGLPNDRFFAVRPEGSVSTLKIQRTERGDSAVYLCASSSGQRGSPLHFGNGTRLTVT.

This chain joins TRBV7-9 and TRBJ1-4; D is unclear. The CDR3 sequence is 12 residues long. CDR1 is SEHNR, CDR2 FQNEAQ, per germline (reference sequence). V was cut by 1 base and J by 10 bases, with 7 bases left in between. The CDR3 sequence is CASSLGEGKLFF. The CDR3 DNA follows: TGTGCCAGCAGCTTAGGGGAGGGAAAACTGTTTTTT.